The clone carrying this TCR beta chain was found many times. Its specificity is unknown. The sample originates from a study of read filtering for tumor transcriptome and immune sequencing. Turning to the study itself: The cohort had roughly 17 men and more than 13 women aged roughly 40 to 90, mean roughly 71 years. Study outcomes and limitations: Approximately 77% of IR-seq clonotypes had a single read, yet these held approximately 3.5% of reads. IR-seq and RNA-seq agreed better without single-read clonotypes. Even smaller IR-seq throughput identified most shared clonotypes.

V lost 3 bases to trimming and J lost 9 bases; unmatched junction nucleotides: 11. There are 17 residues in the CDR3. The germline gives CDR1 MNHEY, CDR2 SVGAGI. This library used around 400 ng RNA and molecular barcoded adaptors spanning alpha/delta and beta/gamma chains. TCRdb reanalysed the reads using MiXCR and keeps one entry per CDR3 protein. Among some 140,000 distinct CDR3 sequences listed, about 13% were seen once. The source is a donor at least 40 years old with multiple myeloma. The sample was a population of CD138-negative cells sorted from bone marrow. The rearrangement uses TRBV6-5 and TRBJ2-2, with 12 nucleotides matching TRBD1. The CDR3: CASSYPGTGGLVRELFF. CDR3 bases: TGTGCCAGCAGTTATCCCGGGACAGGGGGCTTGGTCAGGGAGCTGTTTTTT.